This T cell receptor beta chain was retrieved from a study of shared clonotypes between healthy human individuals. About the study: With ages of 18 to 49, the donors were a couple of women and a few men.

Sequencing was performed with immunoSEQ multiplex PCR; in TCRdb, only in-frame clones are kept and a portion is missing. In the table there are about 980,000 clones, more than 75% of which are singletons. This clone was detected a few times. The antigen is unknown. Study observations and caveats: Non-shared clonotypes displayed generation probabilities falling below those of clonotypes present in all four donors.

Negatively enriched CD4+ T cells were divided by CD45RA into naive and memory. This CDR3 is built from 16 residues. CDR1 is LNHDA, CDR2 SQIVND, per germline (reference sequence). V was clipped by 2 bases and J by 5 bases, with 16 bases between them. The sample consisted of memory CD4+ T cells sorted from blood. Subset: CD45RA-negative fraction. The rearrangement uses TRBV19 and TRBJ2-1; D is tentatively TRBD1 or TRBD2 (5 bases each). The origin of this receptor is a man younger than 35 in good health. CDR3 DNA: TGTGCCAGTAGTATAATTGGCCGTCAGGGACACAATGAGCAGTTCTTC. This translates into CASSIIGRQGHNEQFF.